This TCR beta chain was captured in a study of PD-1 blockade in classical Hodgkin lymphoma. Study details: With a 2-week interval, patients received intravenous nivolumab at 3 mg/kg.

Study-level findings and limits: Complete responders had baseline diversity similar to newly diagnosed patients. Patients starting nivolumab under 1 year after ASCT were excluded.

In the case of this clone: Its specificity is not known.

Autologous stem cell transplantation was followed by relapse in every patient, and brentuximab vedotin exposure varied. Complete response, partial response or progressive disease was recorded as best response. The CDR3 loop spans 16 amino acids. Germline lookup yields CDR1 GTSNPN and CDR2 SVGIG (reference sequence). V was shortened by 3 bases and J by 0 bases, with 15 bases between the two germline ends. The table came from immunoSEQ multiplex PCR; TCRdb's copy has only in-frame clones and leaves some out. The table has around 99,000 clones, 81% seen once. V and J are TRBV30 and TRBJ1-5; a possible D gene is TRBD1 (5 bases). The TCR originated in a human donor with classical Hodgkin lymphoma. Source: peripheral blood mononuclear cells (PBMCs), taken before the second cycle of nivolumab. The CDR3 sequence: CAWSPPNRFSNQPQHF. CDR3 nucleotides: TGTGCCTGGAGCCCCCCGAACAGGTTTAGCAATCAGCCCCAGCATTTT.